This record looks at one T cell receptor beta chain sequence and its context. The data derive from a study of cytomegalovirus exposure and HLA in healthy donors. Sequenced by immunoSEQ multiplex PCR; TCRdb stores in-frame clones only, minus some. The sample has approximately 76,000 clones, approximately 94% seen once. Per germline, CDR1 SGHRS and CDR2 YFSETQ. This CDR3 region has 19 residues. After removal of 4 bases from V and 0 bases from J, the junction contained 13 bases not matched to a gene. The V call is TRBV5-1, the J call TRBJ1-2; 12 bases match TRBD1. Sequences were obtained from PBMCs. The receptor comes from a woman younger than 30 in good health and CMV-seropositive. For the CDR3, the DNA is TGCGCCAGCAGCCGATCGGGACAGGGGGCCGATATAGCTAACTATGGCTACACCTTC. This codes for CASSRSGQGADIANYGYTF. Filled out from reference TRBV5-1 and TRBJ1-2, the complete variable domain reads KAGVTQTPRYLIKTRGQQVTLSCSPISGHRSVSWYQQTPGQGLQFLFEYFSETQRNKGNFPGRFSGRQFSNSRSEMNVSTLELGDSALYLCASSRSGQGADIANYGYTFGSGTRLTVV.